This TCR beta chain emerged from a study of cytotoxic CD8 clonotypes in ibrutinib-treated CLL. As for the study in general: For this cohort, patients were some eleven relapsed/refractory and under 16 treatment-naive, while 17 to 18 were IGHV unmutated. Regarding the study as a whole: Rising at ibrutinib response, clonality subsequently fell back toward baseline at progression.

Around 2 micrograms of genomic DNA from cryopreserved PBMCs went into TCR beta libraries. About this clone: Antigen specificity is unknown.

The germline gives CDR1 SQVTM, CDR2 ANQGSEA. The germline V and J ends were trimmed by 7 bases and 5 bases, with 20 bases remaining between them. The CDR3 has 14 residues. Repertoires were generated with immunoSEQ multiplex PCR, while TCRdb's copy carries only in-frame clones and drops some. The sample includes a few hundred thousand clones, around 70% of them seen just once. The source material was PBMCs, sampled after 24 months of ibrutinib treatment. The V call is TRBV29-1, the J call TRBJ1-1; D perhaps matches TRBD1 (5 bases). This receptor was taken from a human donor with chronic lymphocytic leukemia. CDR3 DNA sequence: TGCAGCGGAGGGGACGGTGGGCTAAGAACTGAAGCTTTCTTT. Amino acids: CSGGDGGLRTEAFF.